This T cell receptor beta chain was identified during a study of CD8+CD57+ T cells in acquired aplastic anemia. Across the study: Quantities of DNA derived from sorted CD4+ and CD8+ cells averaged approximately 3 ug. Regarding the study as a whole: Patients and controls were not found to differ significantly in CD8+ Simpson's diversity.

With regard to this clonotype: Antigen specificity is unknown.

Sequenced patients had shown CD8+CD57+ cell expansion by flow cytometry. Severe acquired aplastic anemia was diagnosed in all patients. Blood samples were obtained from patients who had received no prior therapy. Genomic DNA provided the template from which TCR beta VDJ and CDR3 profiles were obtained. From the reads, TCRdb called clonotypes with MiXCR, one entry per CDR3 protein. The table has about 200,000 distinct CDR3 sequences, approximately 60% seen once. This clonotype originated in a human donor with aplastic anemia. The material sequenced was sorted CD4+, CD8+, or CD8+CD57+ T cells (not recorded which) from PBMCs.

The CDR3 protein is CASSPTQVTEAFF. CDR3 nucleotides: TGTGCCAGCAGCCCCACGCAGGTCACTGAAGCTTTCTTT. This rearrangement joins TRBV7-9 to TRBJ1-1; D not resolved. The ends were cut back, 5 bases at V and 4 bases at J, with 11 bases in the middle. Germline assignment: CDR1 SEHNR and CDR2 FQNEAQ (reference sequence). This CDR3 has 13 residues.